These 30 T cell receptor beta chains share one sample of origin, sequenced in a study of lymphopenia after photon versus proton radiotherapy. Data came from immunoSEQ multiplex PCR; TCRdb stores just in-frame clones and leaves some out. This sample carries roughly 53,000 clones, around four fifths of them seen once, and the ten largest clones take less than 30%. Specimen: peripheral blood, collected from a patient treated with photon-based radiotherapy. These receptors came from a man aged 45-65 years with gastric cancer.

This rearrangement joins TRBV4-2 to TRBJ2-1; D is possibly TRBD1 or TRBD2 (6 bases each). Germline V gives CDR1 LGHNA, CDR2 YNFKEQ. The length of the CDR3 is 17 residues. V lost 7 bases to trimming and J lost 9 bases, with 28 bases between them. The CDR3 coding sequence is TGTGCCAGCACCTTGGGGGGCCCCCCGCCCACATGGAGTGAGCAGTTCTTC. This sequence encodes CASTLGGPPPTWSEQFF.

The V gene is TRBV27, the J gene TRBJ2-5; 13 positions match TRBD2. With 4 bases clipped from V and 5 bases from J, the junction kept 7 bases outside the gene matches. There are 16 residues in the CDR3. Per the germline V gene, CDR1 is MNHEY and CDR2 is SMNVEV (reference sequence). CDR3 nucleotides: TGTGCCAGCAGTTCCGGACTAGCGGGAGCCTGGGAGACCCAGTACTTC. It codes for CASSSGLAGAWETQYF.

The V call is TRBV12-5, the J call TRBJ2-3; D remains unclear. Trimming pared 6 bases from V and 4 bases from J, leaving 8 bases between. Germline CDR1 is LGHNT and CDR2 is FRNRAP. The CDR3 spans 12 residues. The CDR3 DNA follows: TGTGCTAGTGGGCGGAGCTCAGATACGCAGTATTTT. Encoded protein: CASGRSSDTQYF.

V gene TRBV10-1 combines with J gene TRBJ1-1; no clear D gene. The germline gives CDR1 WNHNN, CDR2 SYGVQD (reference sequence). CDR3 length: 13 residues. Trimming took off 2 bases at V and 6 bases at J, with 10 bases between the two ends. CDR3 region: CASSENWGAEAFF. CDR3 in DNA: TGCGCCAGCAGTGAGAACTGGGGAGCTGAAGCTTTCTTT.

The gene calls are TRBV15 and TRBJ2-1, with 7 nucleotides matching TRBD2. The germline CDR1 and CDR2 sequences are LNHNV and YYDKDF (reference sequence). The length of the CDR3 is 14 residues. The V gene end was trimmed by 3 bases and the J gene end by 6 bases; junction bases not matched to a gene: 5. The CDR3 reads CATSRGGDVNEQFF. DNA of the CDR3: TGTGCCACCAGCAGGGGGGGGGACGTCAATGAGCAGTTCTTC.

The CDR3 DNA reads TGTGCCAGCAGTTTCGACGGGAAGCTAGTGGGCTACACCTTC. Its protein product is CASSFDGKLVGYTF. The chain links TRBV6-6 to TRBJ1-2; D call uncertain. The CDR3 runs to 14 residues. V was trimmed by 4 bases and J by 8 bases, leaving 17 bases between them. Germline CDR1 and CDR2: MNHNY and SVGAGI (reference sequence).

The chain has TRBV4-2 and TRBJ2-7, with 14 nucleotides matching TRBD2. The CDR3 totals 17 residues. Germline V gene sequence: CDR1 LGHNA, CDR2 YNFKEQ. The V gene end was trimmed by 1 base and the J gene end by 2 bases; junction bases not matched to a gene: 4. Here the CDR3 reads CASSQAGLAGGPYEQYF. The DNA of the CDR3 is TGTGCCAGCAGCCAAGCTGGACTAGCGGGAGGCCCCTACGAGCAGTACTTC.

A single count supports this clone. As DNA, the CDR3 is TGTGCCAGTAGTCCCTCAGGGGATATGAACACTGAAGCTTTCTTT. This sequence encodes CASSPSGDMNTEAFF. This sequence joins TRBV19 and TRBJ1-1, with D possibly being TRBD1 (6 bases). The ends were cut back, 5 bases at V and 0 bases at J, with 13 bases in the middle. The germline V gene encodes CDR1 LNHDA and CDR2 SQIVND (reference sequence). This CDR3 is built from 15 residues.

CDR3 DNA sequence: TGTGCCAGCAGCTTAGTCTCAGGGGGCAAAGAGACCCAGTACTTC. As protein: CASSLVSGGKETQYF. This chain links TRBV7-9 with TRBJ2-5, with 8 bases fitting TRBD1. The V segment lost 1 base and the J segment 3 bases; nucleotides outside the gene matches: 4. The CDR3 is 15 amino acids. CDR1 SEHNR and CDR2 FQNEAQ come from the germline V gene (reference sequence).

The CDR3 DNA reads TGTGCCAGCGGTTCAGGGAATAGCAATCAGCCCCAGCATTTT. Amino acid sequence: CASGSGNSNQPQHF. The chain combines TRBV21-1 with TRBJ1-5; the table assigns TRBD1, which was not confirmed against the DNA. TRBV21-1 is marked as a pseudogene. This CDR3 is 14 amino acids long.

V and J are TRBV5-6 and TRBJ1-4, with 7 bases lining up with TRBD1. The CDR3 length is 14 residues. Germline CDR1 reads SGHDT; CDR2 reads YYEEEE. Trimming cost V 3 bases and J 8 bases; bases outside gene matches: 7. The CDR3 DNA follows: TGTGCCAGCAGCTACCGACAGGGTGGGGAAAAACTGTTTTTT. This codes for CASSYRQGGEKLFF. Based on the CDR3 plus reference TRBV5-6 and TRBJ1-4, the full variable domain is DAGVTQSPTHLIKTRGQQVTLRCSPKSGHDTVSWYQQALGQGPQFIFQYYEEEERQRGNFPDRFSGHQFPNYSSELNVNALLLGDSALYLCASSYRQGGEKLFFGSGTQLSVL.

The gene calls are TRBV5-1 and TRBJ1-1, with a tentative D call TRBD1 (5 bases). Per the germline V gene, CDR1 is SGHRS and CDR2 is YFSETQ. Trimming left V 6 bases short and J 5 bases short, with 17 bases between. The CDR3 consists of 14 residues. The CDR3 nucleotides read TGCGCCAGCACTGGATGGGGGAAAGAAACTGAAGCTTTCTTT. This gives the protein CASTGWGKETEAFF.

The rearrangement uses TRBV28 and TRBJ2-7, with D maybe TRBD2 (6 bases). Per the germline V gene, CDR1 is MDHEN and CDR2 is SYDVKM. Trimming pared 10 bases from V and 2 bases from J, leaving 15 bases between. The CDR3 has 13 amino acids. The CDR3 DNA reads as TGTGCCACCGCGACTAGTAGCGCCTACGAGCAGTACTTC. This translates into CATATSSAYEQYF.

The rearrangement links TRBV28 to TRBJ1-4, with D uncertain. The germline V gene encodes CDR1 MDHEN and CDR2 SYDVKM. The V end lost 8 bases, the J end lost 8 bases, and 9 bases lay between the germline ends. CDR3 length: 11 amino acids. The CDR3 DNA sequence: TGTGCCAGCGGTGGATTCGAAAAACTGTTTTTT. It specifies CASGGFEKLFF.

V is TRBV5-1 and J is TRBJ2-7; D unresolved. This CDR3 contains 15 residues. CDR1 and CDR2 (germline): SGHRS, YFSETQ. Trimming left V 0 bases short and J 4 bases short, with 14 bases between. The CDR3 DNA reads as TGCGCCAGCAGCTTGGACGGCTTCCTAGGGTACGAGCAGTACTTC. This sequence encodes CASSLDGFLGYEQYF.

The V and J genes are TRBV5-5 and TRBJ2-5; 12 nucleotides align to TRBD2. CDR3 size: 15 residues. In germline, CDR1 is SGHKS, CDR2 YYEKEE (reference sequence). The V segment lost 2 bases and the J segment 2 bases; nucleotides outside the gene matches: 1. The CDR3 sequence is CASSFGLAGQETQYF. CDR3 nucleotides: TGTGCCAGCAGCTTTGGACTAGCGGGGCAAGAGACCCAGTACTTC.

J is TRBJ1-2 and V is TRBV6-6, with D possibly TRBD1 on 6 matching bases. The CDR3 has 13 amino acids. V dropped 6 bases and J dropped 5 bases, with 13 bases sitting between them. Germline loops: CDR1 MNHNY, CDR2 SVGAGI (reference sequence). DNA for the CDR3: TGTGCCAGCAGATTAGGGGGAGATTATGGCTACACCTTC. It specifies CASRLGGDYGYTF.

The gene calls are TRBV5-1 and TRBJ2-7, with 10 bases that match TRBD1. CDR3 length: 15 residues. V was pared by 3 bases and J by 2 bases, with 5 bases of the junction left unmatched. Germline V gene data show CDR1 as SGHRS and CDR2 as YFSETQ. This CDR3 reads CASSWDRGTTYEQYF. The CDR3 nucleotides are TGCGCCAGCAGCTGGGACAGGGGTACGACCTACGAGCAGTACTTC.

The CDR3, as DNA: TGTGCCAGTAGTCCCCCCCGGACTTCTGGAAACACCATATATTTT. Translated: CASSPPRTSGNTIYF. The J gene is TRBJ1-3, the V gene TRBV19; D unclear. Germline-derived CDR1 and CDR2 are LNHDA and SQIVND (reference sequence). Trimming pared 5 bases from V and 1 base from J, leaving 12 bases between. This CDR3 region has 15 residues.

Of note for this clone: Other DNA sequences within the sample encode an identical CDR3. The CDR3, as DNA: TGTGCCAGCTCACCATATAGGGACACCGGGGAGCTGTTTTTT. Translating it yields CASSPYRDTGELFF. The rearrangement joins TRBV18 to TRBJ2-2, with D uncertain. The CDR3 contains 14 residues. CDR1 is KGHSH and CDR2 is LQKENI in the germline V gene. V lost 2 bases and J lost 3, with 7 bases in between. The full variable domain, in which reference TRBV18 and TRBJ2-2 provide the parts outside the CDR3, is NAGVMQNPRHLVRRRGQEARLRCSPMKGHSHVYWYRQLPEEGLKFMVYLQKENIIDESGMPKERFSAEFPKEGPSILRIQQVVRGDSAAYFCASSPYRDTGELFFGEGSRLTVL.

This rearrangement joins TRBV30 to TRBJ1-2; D call uncertain. The CDR3 sequence is 12 residues long. Germline V gene data show CDR1 as GTSNPN and CDR2 as SVGIG (reference sequence). V was trimmed by 3 bases and J by 7 bases, leaving 12 bases between them. The CDR3 here is CAWSLRASGYTF. As DNA, the CDR3 is TGTGCCTGGAGCTTGAGGGCGAGTGGCTACACCTTC. The whole variable domain, filled in from reference TRBV30 and TRBJ1-2, reads SQTIHQWPATLVQPVGSPLSLECTVEGTSNPNLYWYRQAAGRGLQLLFYSVGIGQISSEVPQNLSASRPQDRQFILSSKKLLLSDSGFYLCAWSLRASGYTFGSGTRLTVV.

J is TRBJ1-4 and V is TRBV5-6; 8 bases agree with TRBD1. V dropped 0 bases and J dropped 6; count of bases not matched to a gene: 7. The CDR3 runs to 16 residues. CDR1 and CDR2 (germline): SGHDT, YYEEEE. The CDR3 region has the DNA TGTGCCAGCAGCTTGGGGTTAAGACAGGGGCATGAAAAACTGTTTTTT. Translated: CASSLGLRQGHEKLFF. The full variable domain, with the rest looked up from reference TRBV5-6 and TRBJ1-4, is DAGVTQSPTHLIKTRGQQVTLRCSPKSGHDTVSWYQQALGQGPQFIFQYYEEEERQRGNFPDRFSGHQFPNYSSELNVNALLLGDSALYLCASSLGLRQGHEKLFFGSGTQLSVL.

About this clone: Other DNA sequences from this sample encode an identical CDR3 as well. The gene calls are TRBV11-3 and TRBJ2-3, with D hard to call. This CDR3 has 14 amino acids. V was pared by 2 bases and J by 0 bases, with 6 bases between. Germline V CDR1 and CDR2: SGHNT, YENEEA. The CDR3 reads CASSLTGSTDTQYF. In nucleotides, the CDR3 is TGTGCCAGCAGCTTAACCGGGAGCACAGATACGCAGTATTTT.

The chain is built from TRBV5-6 and TRBJ1-1; 8 bases are shared with TRBD1. This CDR3 is built from 15 residues. V lost 0 bases to trimming and J lost 5 bases; unmatched junction nucleotides: 6. The V gene's germline CDR1 is SGHDT and CDR2 YYEEEE. In nucleotides, the CDR3 is TGTGCCAGCAGCTTGGGACCAGGGGGCAGGACTGAAGCTTTCTTT. Amino acid sequence: CASSLGPGGRTEAFF.

This chain connects TRBV6-5 to TRBJ2-1; the match to TRBD2 covers 10 bases. Germline V gene sequence: CDR1 MNHEY, CDR2 SVGAGI. The CDR3 length is 14 residues. V shed 2 bases, J shed 7 bases, and the junction held 2 bases outside the gene matches. The CDR3 DNA reads TGTGCCAGCAGTTACGGGACTAGCGCAAATGAGCAGTTCTTC. This codes for CASSYGTSANEQFF.

The V call is TRBV7-9, the J call TRBJ2-7; 12 bases agree with TRBD1. CDR1 is SEHNR and CDR2 is FQNEAQ in the germline V gene (reference sequence). The V segment lost 5 bases and the J segment 7 bases; nucleotides outside the gene matches: 6. This CDR3 has 14 residues. CDR3 protein: CASSGGQGAREQYF. For the CDR3, the DNA is TGTGCCAGCAGCGGGGGACAGGGGGCAAGGGAGCAGTACTTC.

J is TRBJ2-1 and V is TRBV13; 10 bases agree with TRBD2. V shed 4 bases, J shed 9 bases, and the junction held 6 bases outside the gene matches. CDR1 is PRHDT and CDR2 is FYEKMQ in the germline V gene (reference sequence). The CDR3 is 14 amino acids. The chain's CDR3 is CASSSEREGGEQFF. CDR3 sequence (DNA): TGTGCCAGCAGCTCCGAGCGGGAGGGGGGTGAGCAGTTCTTC.

The V call is TRBV6-4, the J call TRBJ2-3; D perhaps matches TRBD2 (6 bases). This CDR3 has 15 residues. The germline gives CDR1 MRHNA, CDR2 SNTAGT. V was cut by 3 bases and J by 4 bases, with 14 bases left in between. CDR3 nucleotides: TGTGCCAGCAGTGAATCGGGAGAGGGTGCAGATACGCAGTATTTT. It codes for CASSESGEGADTQYF.

The CDR3 sequence is CATSPYRAGPGEQYF. CDR3 nucleotide sequence: TGTGCCACCAGCCCTTATCGAGCGGGACCGGGGGAGCAGTACTTC. V is TRBV15 and J is TRBJ2-7; 7 bases are shared with TRBD2. The CDR3 runs 15 residues. V shed 5 bases and J 7 bases; nucleotides not matched to a gene: 14. The germline V gene encodes CDR1 LNHNV and CDR2 YYDKDF (reference sequence).

This clone was observed a single time. The CDR3 sequence: CASNKGDRFSGANVLTF. CDR3 in DNA: TGTGCCAGCAACAAGGGGGACAGGTTCTCTGGGGCCAACGTCCTGACTTTC. J is TRBJ2-6 and V is TRBV28, with 8 bases that match TRBD1. CDR1 and CDR2 (germline): MDHEN, SYDVKM. This CDR3 is 17 amino acids long. The V and J ends lost 7 bases and 0 bases, in that order; junction bases with no gene match: 8. Combining the CDR3 with reference TRBV28 and TRBJ2-6 gives the whole variable domain DVKVTQSSRYLVKRTGEKVFLECVQDMDHENMFWYRQDPGLGLRLIYFSYDVKMKEKGDIPEGYSVSREKKERFSLILESASTNQTSMYLCASNKGDRFSGANVLTFGAGSRLTVL.